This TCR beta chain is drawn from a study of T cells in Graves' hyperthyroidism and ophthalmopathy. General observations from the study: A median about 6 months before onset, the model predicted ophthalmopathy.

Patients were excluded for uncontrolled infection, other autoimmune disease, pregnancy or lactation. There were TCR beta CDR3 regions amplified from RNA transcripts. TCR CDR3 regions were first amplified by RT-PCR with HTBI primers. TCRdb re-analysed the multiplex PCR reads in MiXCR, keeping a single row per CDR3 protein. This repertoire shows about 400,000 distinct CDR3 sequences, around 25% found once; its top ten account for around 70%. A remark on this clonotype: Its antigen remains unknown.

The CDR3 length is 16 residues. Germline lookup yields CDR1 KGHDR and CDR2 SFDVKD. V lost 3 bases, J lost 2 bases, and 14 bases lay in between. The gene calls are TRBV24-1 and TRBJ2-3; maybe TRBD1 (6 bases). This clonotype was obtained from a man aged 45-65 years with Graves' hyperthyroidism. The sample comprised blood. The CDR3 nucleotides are TGTGCCACCAGTGATCGGCAGGGGATGCTCACAGATACGCAGTATTTT. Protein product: CATSDRQGMLTDTQYF.